This is a list of T cell receptor beta chains from one sample in a study of regulatory T cells in long-lasting Graves disease. Via MiXCR, TCRdb re-called the multiplex PCR reads, giving one row per CDR3 protein. The data show 400,000 to 600,000 distinct CDR3 sequences, about 22% seen once. Material: peripheral blood mononuclear cells (PBMCs), obtained when the disease was refractory, from a patient treated with antithyroid drugs. The receptor source for this set is a female donor with Graves disease. CDR3s include the opening cysteine and the closing phenylalanine or tryptophan. A D gene is named only where the DNA matches it firmly. Size is omitted from some rows. Given values are once, few, many or a class for expanded clones.

DNA: TGTGCCAGCTCCCGAGAGGACAGGGTATACGAGCAGTACTTC; CDR3: CASSREDRVYEQYF; size: .; J: TRBJ2-7; V: TRBV18; D: TRBD1
DNA: TGTGCCAGCAGCGTAGATCAGTCCCCAGCTTTCTTT; CDR3: CASSVDQSPAFF; size: .; J: TRBJ1-1; V: TRBV9; D: .
DNA: TGTGCCTGGAGTTGGGGACTATACACAGATACGCAGTATTTT; CDR3: CAWSWGLYTDTQYF; size: .; J: TRBJ2-3; V: TRBV30; D: TRBD2
DNA: TGTGCCAGCAGTTACTTCTCGTGGACAGGGCCCTCCTACGAGCAGTACTTC; CDR3: CASSYFSWTGPSYEQYF; size: few; J: TRBJ2-7; V: TRBV6-5; D: TRBD1
DNA: TGTGCCAGTGTGGGGACAGGGGGAGACGAGCAGTACTTC; CDR3: CASVGTGGDEQYF; size: .; J: TRBJ2-7; V: TRBV28; D: TRBD1
DNA: TGTGCCAGCAGCTTGGTCTTCAGGGGGCGAGGAGAGACCCAGTACTTC; CDR3: CASSLVFRGRGETQYF; size: many; J: TRBJ2-5; V: TRBV7-9; D: TRBD1
DNA: TGTGCCAGCAGCGGGGGGGGCAATGAGCAGTTCTTC; CDR3: CASSGGGNEQFF; size: many; J: TRBJ2-1; V: TRBV3-1; D: TRBD2
DNA: TGTGCCAGCAGCCGGACTAGCGGGGGGGCCTACACCGGGGAGCTGTTTTTT; CDR3: CASSRTSGGAYTGELFF; size: many; J: TRBJ2-2; V: TRBV12-3/TRBV12-4; D: TRBD2
DNA: TGTGCCAGCAGCTCTCCGCGGCGGGAAGGCGGGGAGCTGTTTTTT; CDR3: CASSSPRREGGELFF; size: once; J: TRBJ2-2; V: TRBV6-2/TRBV6-3; D: .
DNA: TGTGCCAGCTGGACGGCGCAAGAGACCCAGTACTTC; CDR3: CASWTAQETQYF; size: few; J: TRBJ2-5; V: TRBV5-6; D: .
DNA: TGCAGTGTCTTTCTAGCGGGGGAATACAATGAGCAGTTCTTC; CDR3: CSVFLAGEYNEQFF; size: .; J: TRBJ2-1; V: TRBV20-1; D: TRBD2
DNA: TGTGCCAGCAGCTCTTGGGACAGGGGCTATGGCTACACCTTC; CDR3: CASSSWDRGYGYTF; size: .; J: TRBJ1-2; V: TRBV27; D: TRBD1
DNA: TGTGCCAGCAGTCTTACAGTGAGAGAGACCCAGTACTTC; CDR3: CASSLTVRETQYF; size: many; J: TRBJ2-5; V: TRBV28; D: .
DNA: TGCGCCAGCAGCGCAGGACTAGCGGGAGGGTCCGGGGAGCTGTTTTTT; CDR3: CASSAGLAGGSGELFF; size: .; J: TRBJ2-2; V: TRBV5-1; D: TRBD2
DNA: TGTGCCAGCACCTTTAGGGACTACAATGAGCAGTTCTTC; CDR3: CASTFRDYNEQFF; size: .; J: TRBJ2-1; V: TRBV12-3/TRBV12-4; D: .
DNA: TGTGCCATCAGTGAGGGGGACAGGGGACAAAGTAACTATGGCTACACCTTC; CDR3: CAISEGDRGQSNYGYTF; size: many; J: TRBJ1-2; V: TRBV10-3; D: TRBD1
DNA: TGTGCCAGCACCTTGCAGGGGCCCTACGAGCAGTACTTC; CDR3: CASTLQGPYEQYF; size: many; J: TRBJ2-7; V: TRBV28; D: .
DNA: TGCGCCAGCAGTGACCCGGTTTCGATGGACACTGAAGCTTTCTTT; CDR3: CASSDPVSMDTEAFF; size: few; J: TRBJ1-1; V: TRBV5-1; D: .
DNA: TGTGCCAGCAGTTACTTCCCCGCGCTAGCGGGAGAAGCGGAGTTT; CDR3: CASSYFPALAGEAEF; size: few; J: TRBJ2-3; V: TRBV6-5; D: TRBD2
DNA: TGTGCCAGCAGCTTAGGCGCTAGCGGTCCCACAGATACGCAGTATTTT; CDR3: CASSLGASGPTDTQYF; size: .; J: TRBJ2-3; V: TRBV7-2; D: TRBD2
DNA: TGTGCCAGCAGCGTCGAGGGGGACCCCCGTCAGCCCCAGCATTTT; CDR3: CASSVEGDPRQPQHF; size: many; J: TRBJ1-5; V: TRBV9; D: .
DNA: TGCAGTGCTAGAGGCCGGAACACTGAAGCTTTCTTT; CDR3: CSARGRNTEAFF; size: .; J: TRBJ1-1; V: TRBV20-1; D: .
DNA: TGTGCCAGCAGCCGAGACCCCGGGGGGGTTCGCCCCTACGAGCAGTACTTC; CDR3: CASSRDPGGVRPYEQYF; size: few; J: TRBJ2-7; V: TRBV6-1; D: TRBD2
DNA: TGCAGTGCTCTCTGGACGGAGAACACTGAAGCTTTCTTT; CDR3: CSALWTENTEAFF; size: .; J: TRBJ1-1; V: TRBV20-1; D: .